Each of the 10 T cell receptor beta chains below was sequenced from the same sample in a study of PD-L1 blockade in urothelial cancer. Libraries were prepared by immunoSEQ multiplex PCR; TCRdb keeps only in-frame clonotypes and omits some of them. The repertoire has about 76,000 clones, roughly 90% of them found once; the top ten carry more than 3.5%. Time point given: pretreatment peripheral blood. Material: PBMCs, obtained around atezolizumab (anti-PD-L1) treatment. The receptors were sampled from a man in his 70s with urothelial cancer.

The V gene is TRBV12-5, the J gene TRBJ2-5; 7 bases match TRBD1. Germline V gene sequence: CDR1 LGHNT, CDR2 FRNRAP. The CDR3 is made up of 11 amino acids. J gave up 13 bases and V 5 bases, and 7 bases lay outside the gene matches. The CDR3 region is CASGTRDSLYF. CDR3 nucleotides: TGTGCTAGTGGTACCAGGGACAGCCTGTACTTC.

CDR3 bases: TGTGCCAGCAGCTTTAGCGGGACTTCCTACAATGAGCAGTTCTTC. As protein: CASSFSGTSYNEQFF. V gene TRBV7-9 combines with J gene TRBJ2-1; 8 positions agree with TRBD2. The CDR3 is made up of 15 amino acids. With 3 bases clipped from V and 1 base from J, the junction kept 2 bases outside the gene matches. Germline CDR1 and CDR2: SEHNR and FQNEAQ (reference sequence).

The chain is built from TRBV6-5 and TRBJ2-7; TRBD2 matches at 11 bases. Trimming at V came to 4 bases and at J to 6 bases, leaving 8 bases not matched to a gene. This CDR3 is 15 amino acids long. The germline gives CDR1 MNHEY, CDR2 SVGAGI. The CDR3 region has the DNA TGTGCCAGCAGTTTCCTAGCGGGAGGTCTCGGCGAGCAGTACTTC. Translating it yields CASSFLAGGLGEQYF.

CDR3 in amino acids: CATIGGTSTGELFF. The CDR3 nucleotides are TGTGCCACCATCGGGGGGACTAGCACCGGGGAGCTGTTTTTT. The chain links TRBV19 to TRBJ2-2, with 8 bases aligning to TRBD2. The germline V gene has CDR1 LNHDA and CDR2 SQIVND (reference sequence). This CDR3 is 14 amino acids long. The trim removed 10 bases at V and 4 bases at J, leaving 8 bases unmatched.

V usage is TRBV5-1 and J usage is TRBJ2-7; tentative D call: TRBD1 (7 bases). Trimming cost V 0 bases and J 4 bases, with 17 bases left between them. The CDR3 sequence is 16 residues long. Germline CDR1 is SGHRS and CDR2 is YFSETQ. CDR3: CASSLAVGGGEYEQYF. In nucleotides, the CDR3 is TGCGCCAGCAGCTTGGCCGTTGGAGGGGGCGAGTACGAGCAGTACTTC.

The chain couples TRBV28 to TRBJ1-1, with TRBD1 matching 8 bases. J was trimmed by 0 bases and V by 5 bases; bases with no gene match: 5. Germline loops: CDR1 MDHEN, CDR2 SYDVKM. The CDR3 runs to 15 residues. CDR3 loop: CASSPGGGVNTEAFF. For the CDR3, the DNA is TGTGCCAGCAGTCCAGGGGGCGGAGTGAACACTGAAGCTTTCTTT.

This clone occurred once. The V call is TRBV29-1, the J call TRBJ2-3; no clear D gene. Germline V gene sequence: CDR1 SQVTM, CDR2 ANQGSEA. Trimming pared 7 bases from V and 4 bases from J, leaving 9 bases between. The CDR3 has 11 residues. CDR3 sequence: CSGVVADTQYF. DNA of the CDR3: TGCAGCGGAGTTGTGGCAGATACGCAGTATTTT.

This sequence joins TRBV30 and TRBJ2-2; D is unclear. CDR3 size: 14 residues. Trimming removed 0 bases from V and 6 bases from J, with 11 bases in between. Per the germline V gene, CDR1 is GTSNPN and CDR2 is SVGIG (reference sequence). The CDR3 DNA sequence: TGTGCCTGGAGTGTACAATCTTCTCCCGGGGAGCTGTTTTTT. Its protein product is CAWSVQSSPGELFF.

The chain links TRBV28 to TRBJ1-4; TRBD1 matches at 8 bases. Germline CDR1 reads MDHEN; CDR2 reads SYDVKM. The CDR3 totals 16 residues. Trimming cost V 4 bases and J 4 bases; bases outside gene matches: 8. CDR3 loop: CASSYRGGGHNEKLFF. CDR3 coding DNA: TGTGCCAGCAGTTACAGGGGGGGAGGGCATAATGAAAAACTGTTTTTT.

This rearrangement joins TRBV30 to TRBJ1-3; 7 nucleotides agree with TRBD1. The CDR3 contains 15 residues. J gave up 4 bases and V 1 base, and 7 bases lay outside the gene matches. CDR1 and CDR2 from the germline V gene are GTSNPN and SVGIG (reference sequence). The CDR3 coding sequence is TGTGCCTGGAGTGCCCAAGACAGGGACGGAAACACCATATATTTT. It is translated as CAWSAQDRDGNTIYF.